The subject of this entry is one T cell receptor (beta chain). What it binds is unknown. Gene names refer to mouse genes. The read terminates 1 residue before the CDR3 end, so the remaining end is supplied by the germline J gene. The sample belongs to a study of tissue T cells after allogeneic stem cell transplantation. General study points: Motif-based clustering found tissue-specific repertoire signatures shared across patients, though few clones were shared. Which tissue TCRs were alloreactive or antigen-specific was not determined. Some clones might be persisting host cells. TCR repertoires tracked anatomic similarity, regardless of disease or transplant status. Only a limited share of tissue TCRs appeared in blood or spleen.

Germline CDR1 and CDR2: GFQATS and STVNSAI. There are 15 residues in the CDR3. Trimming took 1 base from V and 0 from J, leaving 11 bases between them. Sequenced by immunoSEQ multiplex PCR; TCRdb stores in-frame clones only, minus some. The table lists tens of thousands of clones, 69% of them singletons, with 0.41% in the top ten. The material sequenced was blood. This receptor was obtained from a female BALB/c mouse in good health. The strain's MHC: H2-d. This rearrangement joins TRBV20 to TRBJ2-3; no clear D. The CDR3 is CGARAQETSAETLYF. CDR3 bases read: TGTGGTGCTAGGGCTCAGGAGACTAGTGCAGAAACGCTGTAT.